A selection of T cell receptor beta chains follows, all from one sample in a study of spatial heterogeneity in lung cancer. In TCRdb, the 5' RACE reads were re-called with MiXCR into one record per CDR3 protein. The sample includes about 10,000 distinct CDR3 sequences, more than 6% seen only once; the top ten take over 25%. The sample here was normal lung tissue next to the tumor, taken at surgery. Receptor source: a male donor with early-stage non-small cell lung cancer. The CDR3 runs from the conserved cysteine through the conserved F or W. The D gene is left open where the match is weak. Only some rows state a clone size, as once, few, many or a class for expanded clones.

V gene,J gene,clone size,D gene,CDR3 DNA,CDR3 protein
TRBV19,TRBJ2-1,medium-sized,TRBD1,TGTGCCAGTAGTATAGGGGCGGGACAGGGGGTTTATGAGCAGTTCTTC,CASSIGAGQGVYEQFF
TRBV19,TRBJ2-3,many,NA,TGTGCCAGTAGCTTGTGGCAGGGAGGCACAGATACGCAGTATTTT,CASSLWQGGTDTQYF
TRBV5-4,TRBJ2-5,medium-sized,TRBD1,TGTGCCAGCAGCTTATGGGGGACAGGGAAGGAGACCCAGTACTTC,CASSLWGTGKETQYF
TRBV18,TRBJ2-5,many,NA,TGTGCCAGCTCGCTGGGTGCGCAAGAGACCCAGTACTTC,CASSLGAQETQYF
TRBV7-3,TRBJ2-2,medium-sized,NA,TGTGCCAGCAGCTTAACGGGGGACCCTTCTGGGGAGCTGTTTTTT,CASSLTGDPSGELFF
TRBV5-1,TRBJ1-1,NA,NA,TGCGCCAGCAGCTTCATGGTGGGCACTGAAGCTTTCTTT,CASSFMVGTEAFF
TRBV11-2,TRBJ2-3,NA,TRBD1,TGTGCCAGCAGCTTAGAGACAGGGAATACGCAGTATTTT,CASSLETGNTQYF
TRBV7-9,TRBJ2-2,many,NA,TGTGCCAGCAGCTTAGGAACAGCCAACACCGGGGAGCTGTTTTTT,CASSLGTANTGELFF
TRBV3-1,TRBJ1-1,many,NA,TGTGCCAGCAGCCAAGTCAGGGACACTGAAGCTTTCTTT,CASSQVRDTEAFF
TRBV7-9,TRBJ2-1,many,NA,TGTGCCAGCAGCCAACCCCTCTCATACAATGAGCAGTTCTTC,CASSQPLSYNEQFF
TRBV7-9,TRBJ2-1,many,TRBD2,TGTGCCAGCAGCGGAAGGACTAGCGGACCCTCCTACAATGAGCAGTTCTTC,CASSGRTSGPSYNEQFF
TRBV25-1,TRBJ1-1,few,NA,TGTGCCAGCAGTGCGGTTTGGAACACTGAAGCTTTCTTT,CASSAVWNTEAFF
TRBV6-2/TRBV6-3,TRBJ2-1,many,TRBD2,TGTGCCAGCAGTGGATTTCGGGACTACACTAATGAGCAGTTCTTC,CASSGFRDYTNEQFF
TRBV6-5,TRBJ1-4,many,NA,TGTGCCAGCAGCCCGGGCGCGCGGGAAAAACTGTTTTTT,CASSPGAREKLFF
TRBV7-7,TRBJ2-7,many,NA,TGTGCCAGCAGCTCGGGACGGTACGACGAGCAGTACTTC,CASSSGRYDEQYF
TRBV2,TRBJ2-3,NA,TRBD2,TGTGCCAGCAGTGAAGCGCTTCGTAGCGGGGGAGGAGATACGCAGTATTTT,CASSEALRSGGGDTQYF
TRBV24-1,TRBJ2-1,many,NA,TGTGCCACCAGTGAGCTAACGACAGCCATCAATGAGCAGTTCTTC,CATSELTTAINEQFF
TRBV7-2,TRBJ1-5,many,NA,TGTGCCAGCAGCTTATGGCAGGGGAAAGGACAGCCCCAGCATTTT,CASSLWQGKGQPQHF
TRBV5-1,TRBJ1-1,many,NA,TGCGCCAGCAGCTTGGATGGACAGCCGAACACTGAAGCTTTCTTT,CASSLDGQPNTEAFF
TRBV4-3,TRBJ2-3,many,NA,TGCGCCAGCACCGAAAGTATTGGGACGGTCACAGATACGCAGTATTTT,CASTESIGTVTDTQYF
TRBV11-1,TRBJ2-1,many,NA,TGTGCCAGCAGCTTAGTAGATTACAATGAGCAGTTCTTC,CASSLVDYNEQFF
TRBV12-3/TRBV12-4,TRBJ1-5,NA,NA,TGTGCCAGCAGTTTTAACGGAAATAGCAATCAGCCCCAGCATTTT,CASSFNGNSNQPQHF
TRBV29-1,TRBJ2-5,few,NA,TGCAGCTCCCAGAATGGGGCGGAGACCCAGTACTTC,CSSQNGAETQYF
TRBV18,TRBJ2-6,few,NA,TGTGCCAGCTCCCGCGGACAGTTTCTTGGGGCCAACGTCCTGACTTTC,CASSRGQFLGANVLTF
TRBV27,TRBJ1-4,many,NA,TGTGCCAGCAGTTTATTCCACCCGCCCGGGGATGAAAAACTGTTTTTT,CASSLFHPPGDEKLFF
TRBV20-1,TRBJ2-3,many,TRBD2,TGCAGTGCTAGAGATGGAGCGGGAGCAGATACGCAGTATTTT,CSARDGAGADTQYF
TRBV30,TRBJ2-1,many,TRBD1,TGTGCCTGGAGTGTTCAAGGGACAGGGGTTCGGAGTGAGCAGTTCTTC,CAWSVQGTGVRSEQFF
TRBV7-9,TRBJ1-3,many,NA,TGTGCCAGCAGCCCCTTGGAGGGTAGGAACACCATATATTTT,CASSPLEGRNTIYF
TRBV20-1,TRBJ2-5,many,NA,TGCAGTGCTCGCTCCGACTATGGCGGGGAGACCCAGTACTTC,CSARSDYGGETQYF
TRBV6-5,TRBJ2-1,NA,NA,TGTGCCAGCAGTTCAGCGGTCTACAATGAGCAGTTCTTC,CASSSAVYNEQFF
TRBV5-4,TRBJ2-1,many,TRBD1,TGTGCCAGCAGCCGGGACAGGGGCCATGAGCAGTTCTTC,CASSRDRGHEQFF
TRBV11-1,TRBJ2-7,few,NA,TGTGCCAGCAGCTTACTAACAGGAGAATACGAGCAGTACTTC,CASSLLTGEYEQYF
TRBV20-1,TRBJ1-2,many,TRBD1,TGCAGTGCTCATACTCAGGAGGGACAGGGCGGCTATGGCTACACCTTC,CSAHTQEGQGGYGYTF
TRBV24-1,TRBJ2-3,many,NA,TGTGCCACCAGTGACCCTATCGTAGGAATTAACACAGATACGCAGTATTTT,CATSDPIVGINTDTQYF
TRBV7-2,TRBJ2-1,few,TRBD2,TGTGCCAGCAGCTTAGTGCGGGGGGGATCCTACAATGAGCAGTTCTTC,CASSLVRGGSYNEQFF
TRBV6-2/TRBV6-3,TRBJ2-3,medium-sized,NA,TGTGCCACCGAGGGGCCCCCCGCAGATACGCAGTATTTT,CATEGPPADTQYF
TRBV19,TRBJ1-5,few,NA,TGTGCCAGTAGAGGGGACCAAAATAGCAATCAGCCCCAGCATTTT,CASRGDQNSNQPQHF
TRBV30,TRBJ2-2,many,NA,TGTGCCTGGAGTGGGGCCCACGGGGAGCTGTTTTTT,CAWSGAHGELFF
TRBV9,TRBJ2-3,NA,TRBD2,TGTGCCAGCAGCGTAGGGACTAGCGGGACAGATACGCAGTATTTT,CASSVGTSGTDTQYF
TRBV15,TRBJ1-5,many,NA,TGTGCCACCAGCAGAGAAAATCAGCCCCAGCATTTT,CATSRENQPQHF
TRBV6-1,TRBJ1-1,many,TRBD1,TGTGCCAGCAGTAGACAGGGTCCCGTACATGCTTTCTTT,CASSRQGPVHAFF
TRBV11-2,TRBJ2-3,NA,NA,TGTGCCAGCAGCCCCCCGGGGATCCTCACAGATACGCAGTATTTT,CASSPPGILTDTQYF
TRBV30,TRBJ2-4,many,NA,TGTGCCTGGAGGGACTCGCGAAACATTCAGTACTTC,CAWRDSRNIQYF
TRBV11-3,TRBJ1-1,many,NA,TGTGCCAGCAGCTTAGATCTCGCGGACGAAGCTTTCTTT,CASSLDLADEAFF
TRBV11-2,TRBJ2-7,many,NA,TGTGCCAGCAGCTTAGACCCAGGGATCTCCGAGCAGTACTTC,CASSLDPGISEQYF
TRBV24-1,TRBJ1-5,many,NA,TGTGCCACCAGTGAGAGCGGTGGCTTCCCCCAGCATTTT,CATSESGGFPQHF
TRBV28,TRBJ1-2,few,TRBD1,TGTGCCAGCCTTAGTTTAGGGACAGGCTATGGCTACACCTTC,CASLSLGTGYGYTF
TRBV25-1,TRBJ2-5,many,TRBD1,TGTGCCAGCAGTCAGGGGGTTCAAGAGACCCAGTACTTC,CASSQGVQETQYF
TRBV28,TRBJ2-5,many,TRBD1,TGTGCCGGGGGGACAGGGAGGGAGACCCAGTACTTC,CAGGTGRETQYF
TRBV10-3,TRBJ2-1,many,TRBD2,TGTGCCTCCAGGACTAGCGGACCCTACAATGAGCAGTTCTTC,CASRTSGPYNEQFF
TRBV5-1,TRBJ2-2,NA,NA,TGCGCCAGCAGCTTGAGCGCCGGGGAGCTGTTTTTT,CASSLSAGELFF
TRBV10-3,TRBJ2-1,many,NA,TGTGCCATCAGTAGCGGCCCTTCCTACAATGAGCAGTTCTTC,CAISSGPSYNEQFF
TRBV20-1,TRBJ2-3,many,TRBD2,TGCAGTGCTAGAGTAGCCGCTAGCGGGGGGGTGGATACGCAGTATTTT,CSARVAASGGVDTQYF
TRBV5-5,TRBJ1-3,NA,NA,TGTGCCAGCAGCTTACAGGGCAGGGTCAGGTCTGGAAACACCATATATTTT,CASSLQGRVRSGNTIYF
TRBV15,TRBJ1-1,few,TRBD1,TGTGCCACCAGCAGGGGACAGGGGCCGGGCACTGAAGCTTTCTTT,CATSRGQGPGTEAFF
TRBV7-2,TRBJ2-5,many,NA,TGTGCCAGCAGCTTCGATCAAGAGACCCAGTACTTC,CASSFDQETQYF
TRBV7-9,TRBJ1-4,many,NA,TGTGCCAGCAGCTTAATGGGCGGTAATGAAAAACTGTTTTTT,CASSLMGGNEKLFF
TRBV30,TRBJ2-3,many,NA,TGTGCCTGGGAGGGGGGAGGCACAGATACGCAGTATTTT,CAWEGGGTDTQYF
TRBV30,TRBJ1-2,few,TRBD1,TGTGCCTGGAGTGGACCCGGGACAGCTAACTATGGCTACACCTTC,CAWSGPGTANYGYTF